Reported below is one TCR beta chain. These data belong to a study of blood T cell repertoires in COVID-19. Produced via immunoSEQ multiplex PCR; TCRdb's table is partial and in-frame only. This table holds more than 130,000 clones, around 87% found once. CDR3 length equals 16 residues. Unmatched junction bases numbered 6, after V lost 5 bases and J lost 4 bases. CDR1 is SGHTA, CDR2 FQGNSA, per germline. This chain joins TRBV7-2 and TRBJ2-3; 13 bases are a match to TRBD2. The clonotype comes from a woman in her thirties or forties with acute or convalescent COVID-19. Sequenced sample: peripheral blood. CDR3 nucleotides: TGTGCCAGCAGCCTCCGACTAGCGGGGGGCCCAGATACGCAGTATTTT. It specifies CASSLRLAGGPDTQYF.